This T cell receptor (beta chain) originates from a study of T cell responses to AZD1222 COVID-19 vaccine. The CDR3 has 14 amino acids. Germline values: CDR1 SGHDT, CDR2 YYEEEE. Unmatched junction bases numbered 8, after V lost 3 bases and J lost 10 bases. Method: immunoSEQ multiplex PCR; TCRdb's copy keeps in-frame clones and lacks some. The sample records approximately 180,000 clones, 70% to 90% being singletons. Points on this clone: The target antigen is unknown.

The study, taken as a whole, reports: Within unmutated variant regions lay the reported targets of nearly half of spike-specific TCRs. Following two doses of AZD1222, Spike-specific TCR breadth and depth rose. Only 5 or 6 people who got AZD1222 tested seropositive at baseline. Clonal diversity was possibly underestimated, and white British individuals and females predominated among donors.

The sample in question was peripheral blood, obtained 28 days after the second AZD1222 dose. This sequence joins TRBV5-6 and TRBJ2-1; the match to TRBD2 covers 9 bases. The TCR originated in an adult who received the AZD1222 COVID-19 vaccine. The CDR3: CASSSGLAAPEQFF. CDR3 DNA: TGTGCCAGCAGCTCGGGACTAGCAGCACCAGAGCAGTTCTTC.